This record concerns one T cell receptor (beta chain) sequence. The antigen is not known. The data originate from a study of blood T cells in healthy people across ages. Regarding the study as a whole: Naive CD4+ cell counts and diversity both ran higher in long-lived than in aged donors. Samples with more naive T cells showed higher observed beta diversity.

Primed by a sample-barcoded 5' primer and a J-beta primer mix, a second PCR proceeded for about 6 to 11 cycles. TCRdb fed the 5' RACE reads into MiXCR, producing one record per CDR3 protein. The table shows under 2 million distinct CDR3 sequences, with almost 35% occurring only once. Extractions gave at least 5.5 micrograms of total RNA per sample. The germline gives CDR1 KGHDR, CDR2 SFDVKD. Trimming cost V 2 bases and J 5 bases; bases outside gene matches: 8. The CDR3 totals 16 residues. V and J are TRBV24-1 and TRBJ2-3, with 8 bases identical to TRBD2. The TCR comes from a woman aged 25 to 39 in good health. Sequenced material: blood. The CDR3 DNA follows: TGTGCCACCAGTGATTCGAGCGCCAGCGGGAGAGATACGCAGTATTTT. Its translation is CATSDSSASGRDTQYF.